This TCR beta chain was recorded in a study of blood T cell repertoires in COVID-19. Sequencing was performed with immunoSEQ multiplex PCR; in TCRdb, only in-frame clones are kept and a portion is missing. The sample gives 50,000 to 70,000 clones, more than 70% of which show up once; under 8% is in the top ten. The CDR3 length is 15 residues. V was cut by 4 bases and J by 3 bases, with 16 bases left in between. Germline CDR1 is LGHDT and CDR2 is YNNKEL (reference sequence). Sequencing was done on a sample of peripheral blood. The chain uses TRBV3-1 (or the pseudogene TRBV3-2) and TRBJ2-7; a weak D match, TRBD2 (5 bases). This sequence originates from a man between 60 and 75 years old with active or convalescent COVID-19. The CDR3 is CASSLKVTGNYEQYF. For the CDR3, the DNA is TGTGCCAGCAGCCTCAAGGTAACGGGGAACTACGAGCAGTACTTC.